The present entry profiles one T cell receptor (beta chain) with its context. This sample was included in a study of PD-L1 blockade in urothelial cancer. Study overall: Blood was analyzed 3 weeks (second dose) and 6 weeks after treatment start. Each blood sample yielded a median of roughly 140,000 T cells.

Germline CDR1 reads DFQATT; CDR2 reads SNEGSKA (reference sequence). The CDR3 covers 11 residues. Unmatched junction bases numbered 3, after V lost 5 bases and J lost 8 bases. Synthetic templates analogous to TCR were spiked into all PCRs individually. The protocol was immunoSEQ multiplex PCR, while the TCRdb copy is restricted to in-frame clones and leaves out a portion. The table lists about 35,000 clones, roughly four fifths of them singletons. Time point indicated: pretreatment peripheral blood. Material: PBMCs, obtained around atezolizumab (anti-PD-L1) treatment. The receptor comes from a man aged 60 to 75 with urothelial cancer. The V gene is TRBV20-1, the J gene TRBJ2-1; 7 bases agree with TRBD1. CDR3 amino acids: CSAQQGYEQFF. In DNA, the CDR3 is TGCAGTGCTCAACAGGGGTATGAGCAGTTCTTC.